This T cell receptor (beta chain) appears in the sequencing data of a study of T-cell reconstitution after alpha-beta-depleted transplantation in children. Study-wide results and caveats: Most T-cell counts and diversity one year after the transplant came from T cells that were newly produced.

In this sample, this clonotype turned up a few times. Antigen unknown. Unique molecular identifiers featured in how the TCRbeta library was prepared. From the PCR reads, TCRdb called clonotypes with MiXCR, one entry per CDR3 protein. The sample records around 800,000 distinct CDR3 sequences, less than 20% being singletons. The ends were cut back, 5 bases at V and 0 bases at J, with 8 bases in the middle. Germline V gene data show CDR1 as SNHLY and CDR2 as FYNNEI. The length of the CDR3 is 14 residues. The sequencing here drew on PBMCs, mostly from graft donor cells, taken 360 days after TCRalphabeta/CD19-depleted stem cell transplant. The receptor was derived from a male patient younger than 18 who had a stem cell transplant for acute lymphoblastic leukemia, so the T cells may come from the graft donor. The chain recombines TRBV2 with TRBJ2-1, with D unresolved. This chain's CDR3 is CASSSVSSYNEQFF. The CDR3 DNA sequence: TGTGCCAGCAGTTCTGTGAGCTCCTACAATGAGCAGTTCTTC.